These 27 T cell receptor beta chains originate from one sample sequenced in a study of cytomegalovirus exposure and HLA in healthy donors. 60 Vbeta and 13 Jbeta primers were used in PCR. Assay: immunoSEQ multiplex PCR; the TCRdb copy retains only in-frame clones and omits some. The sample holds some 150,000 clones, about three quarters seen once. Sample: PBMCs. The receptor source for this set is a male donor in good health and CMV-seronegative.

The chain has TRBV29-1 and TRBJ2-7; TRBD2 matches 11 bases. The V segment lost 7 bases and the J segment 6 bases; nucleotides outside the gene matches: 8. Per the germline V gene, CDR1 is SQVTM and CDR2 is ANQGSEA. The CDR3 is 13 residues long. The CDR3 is CSAIAGGPGEQYF. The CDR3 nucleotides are TGCAGCGCTATAGCGGGAGGGCCCGGCGAGCAGTACTTC.

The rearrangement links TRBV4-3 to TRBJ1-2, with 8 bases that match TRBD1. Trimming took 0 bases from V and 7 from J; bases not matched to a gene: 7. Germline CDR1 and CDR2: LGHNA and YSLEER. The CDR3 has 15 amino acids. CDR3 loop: CASSQDEDRASGYTF. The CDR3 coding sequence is TGCGCCAGCAGCCAAGATGAGGACAGGGCCTCTGGCTACACCTTC.

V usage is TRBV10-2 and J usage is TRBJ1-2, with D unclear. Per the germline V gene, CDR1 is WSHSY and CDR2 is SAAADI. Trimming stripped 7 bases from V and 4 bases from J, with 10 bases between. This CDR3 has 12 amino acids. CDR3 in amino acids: CASNDKSYGYTF. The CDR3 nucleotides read TGCGCCAGCAACGACAAGTCCTATGGCTACACCTTC.

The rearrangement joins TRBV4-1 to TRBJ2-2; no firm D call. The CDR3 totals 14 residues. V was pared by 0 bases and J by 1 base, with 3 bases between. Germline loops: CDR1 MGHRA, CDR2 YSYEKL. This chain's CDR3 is CASSQDRNTGELFF. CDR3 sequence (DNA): TGCGCCAGCAGCCAAGACAGGAACACCGGGGAGCTGTTTTTT.

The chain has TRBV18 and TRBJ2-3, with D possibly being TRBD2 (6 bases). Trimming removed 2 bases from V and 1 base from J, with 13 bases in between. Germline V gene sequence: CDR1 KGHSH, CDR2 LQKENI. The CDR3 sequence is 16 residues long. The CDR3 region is CASSPMAAGGTDTQYF. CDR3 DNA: TGTGCCAGCTCACCAATGGCAGCGGGTGGCACAGATACGCAGTATTTT. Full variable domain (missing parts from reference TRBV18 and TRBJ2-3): NAGVMQNPRHLVRRRGQEARLRCSPMKGHSHVYWYRQLPEEGLKFMVYLQKENIIDESGMPKERFSAEFPKEGPSILRIQQVVRGDSAAYFCASSPMAAGGTDTQYFGPGTRLTVL.

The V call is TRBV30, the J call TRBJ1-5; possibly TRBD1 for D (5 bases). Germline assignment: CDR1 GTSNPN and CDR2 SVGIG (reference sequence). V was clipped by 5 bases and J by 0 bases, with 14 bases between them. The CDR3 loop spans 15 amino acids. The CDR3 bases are TGTGCCTGGGCCGGTCCCGGGGGTAGCAATCAGCCCCAGCATTTT. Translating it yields CAWAGPGGSNQPQHF.

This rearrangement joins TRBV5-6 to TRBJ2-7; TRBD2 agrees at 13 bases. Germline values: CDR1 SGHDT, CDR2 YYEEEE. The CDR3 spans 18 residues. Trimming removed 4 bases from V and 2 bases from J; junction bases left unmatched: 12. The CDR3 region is CASSGPTSGRAYTYEQYF. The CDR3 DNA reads TGTGCCAGCAGCGGCCCCACTAGCGGGAGGGCCTACACCTACGAGCAGTACTTC.

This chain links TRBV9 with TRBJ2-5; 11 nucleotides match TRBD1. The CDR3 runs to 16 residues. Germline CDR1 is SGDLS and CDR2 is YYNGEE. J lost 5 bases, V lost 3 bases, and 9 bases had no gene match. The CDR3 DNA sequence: TGTGCCAGCAGCGCCGCAGGACAGGGGGCTAGGGAGACCCAGTACTTC. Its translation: CASSAAGQGARETQYF.

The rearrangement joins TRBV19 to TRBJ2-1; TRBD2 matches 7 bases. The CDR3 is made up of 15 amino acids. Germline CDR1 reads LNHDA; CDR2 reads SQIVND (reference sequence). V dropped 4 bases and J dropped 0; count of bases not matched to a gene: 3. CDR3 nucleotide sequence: TGTGCCAGTAGTAGGGGGGGGAGCTCCTACAATGAGCAGTTCTTC. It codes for CASSRGGSSYNEQFF. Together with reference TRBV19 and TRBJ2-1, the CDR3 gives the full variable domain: DGGITQSPKYLFRKEGQNVTLSCEQNLNHDAMYWYRQDPGQGLRLIYYSQIVNDFQKGDIAEGYSVSREKKESFPLTVTSAQKNPTAFYLCASSRGGSSYNEQFFGPGTRLTVL.

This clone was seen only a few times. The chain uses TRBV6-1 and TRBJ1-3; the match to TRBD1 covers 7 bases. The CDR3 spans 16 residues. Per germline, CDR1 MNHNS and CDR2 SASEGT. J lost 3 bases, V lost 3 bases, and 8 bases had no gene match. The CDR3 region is CASSDTGAPVGNTIYF. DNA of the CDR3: TGTGCCAGCAGTGATACAGGGGCGCCGGTTGGAAACACCATATATTTT.

The CDR3 protein is CASSQEPGTAPYEQYF. The CDR3 coding sequence is TGTGCCAGCAGCCAAGAACCGGGAACGGCCCCCTACGAGCAGTACTTC. V usage is TRBV4-2 and J usage is TRBJ2-7; perhaps TRBD2 as D (5 bases). There are 16 residues in the CDR3. Trimming removed 0 bases at V and 2 bases at J, with 14 bases between. Looked up from germline, CDR1 is LGHNA and CDR2 is YNFKEQ.

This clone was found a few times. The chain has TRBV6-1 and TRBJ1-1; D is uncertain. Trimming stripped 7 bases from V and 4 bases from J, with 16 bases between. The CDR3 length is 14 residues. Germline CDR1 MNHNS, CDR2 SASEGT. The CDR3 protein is CASILGVTSTEAFF. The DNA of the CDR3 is TGTGCCAGCATACTGGGAGTTACGAGCACTGAAGCTTTCTTT.

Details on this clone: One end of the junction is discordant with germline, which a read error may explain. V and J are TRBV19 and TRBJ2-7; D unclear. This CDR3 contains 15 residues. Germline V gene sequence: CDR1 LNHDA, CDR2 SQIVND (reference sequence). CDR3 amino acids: CASSVRLTPSNEQYF. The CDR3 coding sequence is TGTGCCAGTAGTGTCAGGCTCACCCCCTCCAACGAGCAGTACTTC.

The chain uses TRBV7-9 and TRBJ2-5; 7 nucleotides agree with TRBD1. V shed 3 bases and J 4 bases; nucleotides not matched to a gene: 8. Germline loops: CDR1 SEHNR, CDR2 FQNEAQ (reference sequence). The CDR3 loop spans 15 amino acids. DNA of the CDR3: TGTGCCAGCAGCTTGGCGACCGCAGGGGGAGAGACCCAGTACTTC. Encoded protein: CASSLATAGGETQYF.

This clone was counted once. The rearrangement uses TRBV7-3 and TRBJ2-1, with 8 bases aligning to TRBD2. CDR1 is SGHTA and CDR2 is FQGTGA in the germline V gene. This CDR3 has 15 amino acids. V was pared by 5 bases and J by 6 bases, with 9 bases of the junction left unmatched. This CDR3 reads CASSPVAGLGNEQFF. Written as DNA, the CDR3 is TGTGCCAGCAGCCCGGTAGCGGGATTGGGCAATGAGCAGTTCTTC.

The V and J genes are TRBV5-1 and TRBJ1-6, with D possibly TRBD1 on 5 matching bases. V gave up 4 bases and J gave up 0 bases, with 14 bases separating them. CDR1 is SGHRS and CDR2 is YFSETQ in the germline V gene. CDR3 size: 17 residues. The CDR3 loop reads CASSAGAGSSYNSPLHF. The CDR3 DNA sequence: TGCGCCAGCAGCGCCGGGGCCGGGAGCTCCTATAATTCACCCCTCCACTTT.

The CDR3 loop reads CASGLGRGSYEQYF. The CDR3, as DNA: TGTGCTAGTGGTTTAGGCAGGGGATCCTACGAGCAGTACTTC. The chain combines TRBV12-5 with TRBJ2-7; tentatively, D is TRBD1 (6 bases). The germline CDR1 and CDR2 sequences are LGHNT and FRNRAP. The germline V and J ends were trimmed by 3 bases and 1 base, with 10 bases remaining between them. This CDR3 is built from 14 residues.

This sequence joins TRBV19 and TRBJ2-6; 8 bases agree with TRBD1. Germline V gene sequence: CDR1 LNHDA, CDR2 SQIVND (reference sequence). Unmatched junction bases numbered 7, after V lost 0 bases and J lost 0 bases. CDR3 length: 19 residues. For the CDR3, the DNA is TGTGCCAGTAGTATAGATGGACAGGGCCCCGGCTCTGGGGCCAACGTCCTGACTTTC. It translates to CASSIDGQGPGSGANVLTF.

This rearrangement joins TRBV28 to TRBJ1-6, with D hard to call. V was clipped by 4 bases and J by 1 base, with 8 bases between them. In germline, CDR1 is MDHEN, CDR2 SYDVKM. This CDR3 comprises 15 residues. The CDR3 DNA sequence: TGTGCCAGCAGTTCCCGGGGTTCCTATAATTCACCCCTCCACTTT. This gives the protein CASSSRGSYNSPLHF.

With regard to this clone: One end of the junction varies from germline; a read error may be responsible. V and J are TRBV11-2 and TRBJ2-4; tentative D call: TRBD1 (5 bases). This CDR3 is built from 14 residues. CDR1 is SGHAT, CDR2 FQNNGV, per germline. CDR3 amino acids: CASSADRAKNSQYF. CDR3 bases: TGTGCCAGCAGCGCCGACAGAGCCAAAAACAGTCAGTACTTC.

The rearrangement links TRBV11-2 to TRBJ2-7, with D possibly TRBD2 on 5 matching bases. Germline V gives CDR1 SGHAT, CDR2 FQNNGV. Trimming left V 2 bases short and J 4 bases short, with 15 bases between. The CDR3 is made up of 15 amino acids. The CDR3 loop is CASSLIREERYEQYF. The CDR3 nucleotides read TGTGCCAGCAGCTTAATCCGGGAAGAGCGGTACGAGCAGTACTTC.

The CDR3 sequence: CASSLTSGSGKTQYF. In DNA form, the CDR3 reads TGTGCCAGCAGTTTAACCAGCGGGAGTGGAAAGACCCAGTACTTC. This chain connects TRBV6-5 to TRBJ2-5; the match to TRBD2 covers 8 bases. This CDR3 region has 15 residues. Trimming removed 4 bases from V and 6 bases from J; junction bases left unmatched: 10. From germline, CDR1 is MNHEY and CDR2 SVGAGI.

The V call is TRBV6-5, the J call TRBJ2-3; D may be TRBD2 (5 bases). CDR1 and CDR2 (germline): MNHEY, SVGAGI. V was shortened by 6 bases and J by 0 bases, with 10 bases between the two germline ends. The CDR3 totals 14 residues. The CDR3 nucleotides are TGTGCCAGCAGCGGGGTAACTAGCACAGATACGCAGTATTTT. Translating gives CASSGVTSTDTQYF.

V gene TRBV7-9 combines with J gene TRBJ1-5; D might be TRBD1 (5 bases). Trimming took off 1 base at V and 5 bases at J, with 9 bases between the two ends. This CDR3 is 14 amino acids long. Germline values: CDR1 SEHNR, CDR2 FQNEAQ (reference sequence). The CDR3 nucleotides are TGTGCCAGCAGCTTAGGGGGGGGATATCAGCCCCAGCATTTT. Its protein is CASSLGGGYQPQHF.

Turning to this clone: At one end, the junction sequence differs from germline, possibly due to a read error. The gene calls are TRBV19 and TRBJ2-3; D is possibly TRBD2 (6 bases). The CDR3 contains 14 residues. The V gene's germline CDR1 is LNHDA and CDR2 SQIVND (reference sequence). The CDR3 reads CASSIGTYIDTQYF. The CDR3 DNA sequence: TGTGCCAGTAGCATAGGGACTTACATCGATACGCAGTATTTT.

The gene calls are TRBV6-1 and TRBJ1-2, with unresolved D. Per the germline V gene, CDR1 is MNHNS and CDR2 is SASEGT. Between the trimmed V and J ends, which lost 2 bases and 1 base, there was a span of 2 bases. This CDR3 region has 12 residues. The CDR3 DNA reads TGTGCCAGCAGTGAACGTAACTATGGCTACACCTTC. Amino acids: CASSERNYGYTF.

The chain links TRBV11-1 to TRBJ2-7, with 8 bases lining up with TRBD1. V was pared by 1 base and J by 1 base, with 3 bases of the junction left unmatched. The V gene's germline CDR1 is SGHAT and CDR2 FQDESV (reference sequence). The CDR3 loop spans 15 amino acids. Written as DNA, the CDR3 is TGTGCCAGCAGCTTAGTCCGGACAGGGTCCTACGAGCAGTACTTC. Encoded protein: CASSLVRTGSYEQYF.